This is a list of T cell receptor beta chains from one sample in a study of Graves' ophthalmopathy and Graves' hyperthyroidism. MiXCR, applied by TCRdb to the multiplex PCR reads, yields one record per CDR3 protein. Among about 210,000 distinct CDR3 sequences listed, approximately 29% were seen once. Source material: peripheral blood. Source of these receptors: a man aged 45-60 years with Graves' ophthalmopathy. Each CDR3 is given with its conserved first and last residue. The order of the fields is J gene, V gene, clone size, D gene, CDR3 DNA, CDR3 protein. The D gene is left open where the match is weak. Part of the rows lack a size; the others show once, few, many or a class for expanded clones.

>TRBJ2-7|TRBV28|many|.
TGTGCCAGCAGCTCGACCTACGAGCAGTACTTC
CASSSTYEQYF
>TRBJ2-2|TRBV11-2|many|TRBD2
TGTGCCAGCAGCTTAACCGGTAGCGGGAGCGCCGGCGGGGAGCTGTTTTTT
CASSLTGSGSAGGELFF
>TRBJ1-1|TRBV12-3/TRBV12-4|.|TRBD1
TGTGCCAGCAGGCCGACACAGGGGGCGAGGAACACTGAAGCTTTCTTT
CASRPTQGARNTEAFF
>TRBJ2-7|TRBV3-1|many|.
TGTGCCAGCAGCCAAGAAGTGGCCGTCTACGAGCAGTACTTC
CASSQEVAVYEQYF
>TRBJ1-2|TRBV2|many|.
TGTGCCAGCAGTGAACTCGCCAGGCTAAGTGGCTACACCTTC
CASSELARLSGYTF
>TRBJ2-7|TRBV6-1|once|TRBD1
TGTGCCAGCAGTGGGGCCCGGGGACAGTCCTACGAGCAGTACTTC
CASSGARGQSYEQYF
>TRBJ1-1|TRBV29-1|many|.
TGCAGCGTTGAAGATAACCGAGGGAACGCTGAAGCTTTCTTT
CSVEDNRGNAEAFF
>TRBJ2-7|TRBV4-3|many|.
TGCGCCAGCAGCCAAGATGATGCCCCCTGGTACGAGCAGTACTTC
CASSQDDAPWYEQYF
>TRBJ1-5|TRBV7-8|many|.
TGTGCCAGCAGCTTATTTAGTGGCAATCAGCCCCAGCATTTT
CASSLFSGNQPQHF
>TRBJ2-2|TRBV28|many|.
TGTGCCAGCACCCGAGGCAAAAACACCGGGGAGCTGTTTTTT
CASTRGKNTGELFF
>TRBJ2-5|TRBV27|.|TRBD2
TGTGCCAGCAGTTTATACCGCGGGAGGGAGACCCAGTACTTC
CASSLYRGRETQYF
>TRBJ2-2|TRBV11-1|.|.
TGTGCCAGCAGCCCAGGACTAACCATCACCGGGGAGCTGTTTTTT
CASSPGLTITGELFF
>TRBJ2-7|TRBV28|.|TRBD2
TGTGCCAGCAGTTTCAAAGGTAGCGGGAGCTCCTACGAGCAGTACTTC
CASSFKGSGSSYEQYF
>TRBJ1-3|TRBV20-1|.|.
TGCAGTGCTAGAGATCCAGGGGCTGGAAACACCATATATTTT
CSARDPGAGNTIYF
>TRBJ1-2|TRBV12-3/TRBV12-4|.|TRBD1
TGTGCCAGCAGTCCTACAGGGGGGTGGGGCTACACCTTC
CASSPTGGWGYTF
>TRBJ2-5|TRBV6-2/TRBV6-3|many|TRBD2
TGTGCCAGCAGTGAGGGGACTAGCGGGAGTCCGTGGGAAGAGACCCAGTACTTC
CASSEGTSGSPWEETQYF
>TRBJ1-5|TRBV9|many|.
TGTGCCAGCAAGGCCCCGAACCGCATAAGGCGATATAGCAATCAGCCCCAGCATTTT
CASKAPNRIRRYSNQPQHF
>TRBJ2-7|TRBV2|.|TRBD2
TGTGCCAGCAGTGCGCTAGCGGGAGGGAGCGAGCAGTACTTC
CASSALAGGSEQYF
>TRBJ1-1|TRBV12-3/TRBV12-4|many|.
TGTGCCAGCAGTTTCGGGTACACGAACACTGAAGCTTTCTTT
CASSFGYTNTEAFF
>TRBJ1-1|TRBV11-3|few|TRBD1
TGTGCCAGCAGCTTACCCTTGACAGGGGCTGTCGGAATGAACACTGAAGCTTTCTTT
CASSLPLTGAVGMNTEAFF
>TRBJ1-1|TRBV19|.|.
TGTGCCAGTAGATACACCGATGGGACTGAAGCTTTCTTT
CASRYTDGTEAFF
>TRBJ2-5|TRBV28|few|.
TGTGCCAGCAGTTTGTCTGGGACGGTATTCCGCGCGACCCAGTACTTC
CASSLSGTVFRATQYF
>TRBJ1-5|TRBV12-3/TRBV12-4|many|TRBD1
TGTGCCAGCAGTTTAGACAGGGGGCCGAATCAGCCCCAGCATTTT
CASSLDRGPNQPQHF
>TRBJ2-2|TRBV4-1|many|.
TGCGCCAGCAGCCTGAGGGAGAACACCGGGGAGCTGTTTTTT
CASSLRENTGELFF
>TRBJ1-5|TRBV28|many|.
TGTGCCAGCAGTTTAACAAACCTGGTGCGGAATCAGCCCCAGCATTTT
CASSLTNLVRNQPQHF
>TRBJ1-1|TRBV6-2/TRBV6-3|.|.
TGTGCCAGCAGTTACCCGGTTTCGGGGAAGGGCACTGAAGCTTTCTTT
CASSYPVSGKGTEAFF
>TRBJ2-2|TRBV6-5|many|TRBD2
TGTGCCAGCAGTTACTCATTTGCGGGAGGGAACACCGGGGAGCTGTTTTTT
CASSYSFAGGNTGELFF
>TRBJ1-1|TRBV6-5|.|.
TGTGCCAGCAGTTTTGACGGGAGGCGTCGCACTGAAGCTTTCTTT
CASSFDGRRRTEAFF
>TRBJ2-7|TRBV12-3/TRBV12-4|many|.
TGTGCCAGCAGTCCTGAATTAAACGACGAGCAGTACTTC
CASSPELNDEQYF
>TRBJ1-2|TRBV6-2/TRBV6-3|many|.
TGTGCCAGCACCAGCAGCGATAACTATGGCTACACCTTC
CASTSSDNYGYTF
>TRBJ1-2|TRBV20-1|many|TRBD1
TGCAGTGCCAGGCCAGGGGGATACTATGGCTACACCTTC
CSARPGGYYGYTF
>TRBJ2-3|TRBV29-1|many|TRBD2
TGCAGCGTTCTAGTGCTAGCGGGAGCCGATACGCAGTATTTT
CSVLVLAGADTQYF
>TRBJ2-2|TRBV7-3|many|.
TGTGCCAGCAGCTCAAAAAATAGCCCCGGGGAGCTGTTTTTT
CASSSKNSPGELFF
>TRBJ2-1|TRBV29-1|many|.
TGCAGCGTTGATGGAGCGAGAGGCTACAATGAGCAGTTCTTC
CSVDGARGYNEQFF
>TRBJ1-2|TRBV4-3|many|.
TGCGCCAGCAGCCAAGGGAGAAAAGCTAACTATGGCTACACCTTC
CASSQGRKANYGYTF
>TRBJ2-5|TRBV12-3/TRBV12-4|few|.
TGTGCCAGCAGTTTAGCGGGGGGGGGCACACAAGAGACCCAGTACTTC
CASSLAGGGTQETQYF
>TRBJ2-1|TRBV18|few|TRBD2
TGTGCCAGCTCAGGAAGGACTAGCGGGAGGAATGAGCAGTTCTTC
CASSGRTSGRNEQFF
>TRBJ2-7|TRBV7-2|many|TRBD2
TGTGCCAGCAGCTTGGGACTAGCGGGAGGGTTCGACGAGCAGTACTTC
CASSLGLAGGFDEQYF
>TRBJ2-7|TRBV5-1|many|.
TGCGCCAGCAGCCCTGGACAGATAATTTACGAGCAGTACTTC
CASSPGQIIYEQYF
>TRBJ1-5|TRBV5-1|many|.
TGCGCCAGCAGCTTAAACCCCAATCAGCCCCAGCATTTT
CASSLNPNQPQHF
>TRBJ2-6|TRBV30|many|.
TGTGCCTGGAGTGTATCTACGGGTATGGGGATCTCTGGGGCCAACGTCCTGACTTTC
CAWSVSTGMGISGANVLTF
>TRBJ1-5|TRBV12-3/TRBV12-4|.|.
TGTGCCAGCAGCTCTCGGACCCTTATCAGTCAGCCCCAGCATTTT
CASSSRTLISQPQHF